The rows below give T cell receptor beta chains drawn from one sample of a study of cytotoxic CD8 clonotypes in ibrutinib-treated CLL. Using immunoSEQ multiplex PCR, the repertoire was profiled, and TCRdb retains in-frame clones only, with some absent. The data hold 110,000 or so clones, with approximately 58% observed a single time. The sample in question was PBMCs, obtained after 24 months of ibrutinib treatment. The receptors stem from a human donor with chronic lymphocytic leukemia. The CDR3 runs from the conserved cysteine through the conserved F or W. The D gene is left open where the match is weak. The size entry is marked missing in some rows and otherwise reads once, few, many or a size class.

>TRBV19|TRBJ1-2|15|.|.
TGTGCCAGTACCCAAGGGGCAGGGGAGAACTATGGCTACACCTTC
CASTQGAGENYGYTF
>TRBV7-9|TRBJ2-7|15|.|.
TGTGCCAGCAGCTTAGGCCAGGCCCTATCCTACGAGCAGTACTTC
CASSLGQALSYEQYF
>TRBV2|TRBJ1-5|15|few|.
TGTGCCAGCAGTGAAGCGCCACGAGTAGGTCAGCCCCAGCATTTT
CASSEAPRVGQPQHF
>TRBV5-1|TRBJ1-2|15|.|.
TGCGCCAGCAGCTTAAATAACGGAGTTATCTATGGCTACACCTTC
CASSLNNGVIYGYTF
>TRBV15|TRBJ1-5|16|.|TRBD1
TGTGCCACCAGCAGAAGCGGACAGGGATATAGTCAGCCCCAGCATTTT
CATSRSGQGYSQPQHF
>TRBV29-1|TRBJ2-7|11|few|.
TGCAGCGGGACCGCTGCCTACGAGCAGTACTTC
CSGTAAYEQYF
>TRBV9|TRBJ2-5|14|.|.
TGTGCCAGCAGCGGAGGCAGGGGTATAGAGACCCAGTACTTC
CASSGGRGIETQYF
>TRBV30|TRBJ1-5|14|few|TRBD1
TGTGCCTGGAGGGGACAGGGGGAAAAACAGCCCCAGCATTTT
CAWRGQGEKQPQHF
>TRBV5-4|TRBJ2-5|10|few|.
TGTGCCAGTGGGGCAGAGACCCAGTACTTC
CASGAETQYF
>TRBV6-6|TRBJ2-7|14|.|.
TGTGCCAGCAGTACTAGCCAGGCTCCCTACGAGCAGTACTTC
CASSTSQAPYEQYF
>TRBV25-1|TRBJ1-4|13|.|.
TGTGCCAGCAGCCGCGGGGGCGGTGAAAAACTGTTTTTT
CASSRGGGEKLFF
>TRBV6-6|TRBJ1-6|15|.|TRBD1
TGTGCCAGCAGTCGAAGGACAGGGGCTAATTCACCCCTCCACTTT
CASSRRTGANSPLHF
>TRBV7-6|TRBJ1-6|14|few|.
TGTGCCAGCAGCTTAACCCCGGATGGCTCACCCCTCCACTTT
CASSLTPDGSPLHF
>TRBV7-2|TRBJ2-7|13|.|TRBD2
TGTGCCAGCAGCTTTCTAGCGGTCGGAGAGCAGTACTTC
CASSFLAVGEQYF
>TRBV5-3|TRBJ2-1|13|.|.
TGTGCCAGAAGCTCAGGAGAGGGAAATGAGCAGTTCTTC
CARSSGEGNEQFF
>TRBV5-1|TRBJ2-5|15|.|.
TGCGCCAGCAAGAATCGCGGGGGCGGTGAAGAGACCCAGTACTTC
CASKNRGGGEETQYF
>TRBV5-8|TRBJ1-1|13|once|.
TGTGCCAGCAGTTTGTTCAGGGGCACTGAAGCTTTCTTT
CASSLFRGTEAFF
>TRBV2|TRBJ2-5|12|few|.
TGTGCCAGCAGTGGGGTTTGGGAGACCCAGTACTTC
CASSGVWETQYF
>TRBV25-1|TRBJ1-1|14|few|TRBD1
TGTGCCAGCAGGGGACAGGTTCTGAACACTGAAGCTTTCTTT
CASRGQVLNTEAFF
>TRBV4-2|TRBJ2-3|15|.|TRBD2
TGTGCCAGCAGCCAAGGGGCGGGGGTCACAGATACGCAGTATTTT
CASSQGAGVTDTQYF
>TRBV5-4|TRBJ1-1|12|.|.
TGTGCCAGCAGCTTTGGGGGGAGGGAAGCTTTCTTT
CASSFGGREAFF
>TRBV5-1|TRBJ1-1|12|.|.
TGCGCCAGCGGGTCGGGAAACACTGAAGCTTTCTTT
CASGSGNTEAFF
>TRBV19|TRBJ1-2|14|few|TRBD1
TGTGCCAGTAGTATACCCACCGGACAGGGTGGCTACACCTTC
CASSIPTGQGGYTF
>TRBV5-4|TRBJ2-5|14|few|TRBD2
TGTGCCAGCAGCCAAGGGACTAGCAAGGAGACCCAGTACTTC
CASSQGTSKETQYF
>TRBV30|TRBJ2-3|13|.|.
TGTGCCCGGGGTCCGGGCCCCACAGATACGCAGTATTTT
CARGPGPTDTQYF
>TRBV7-3|TRBJ2-7|13|.|.
TGTGCCAGCAGCTTAAACGGCCAGGGCGAGCAGTACTTC
CASSLNGQGEQYF
>TRBV15|TRBJ2-7|15|.|.
TGTGCCACCAGCAGAGAAAGGGGGGTCTCCTACGAGCAGTACTTC
CATSRERGVSYEQYF
>TRBV18|TRBJ2-3|16|.|TRBD1
TGTGCCAGCTCACTGCCGGGACAGAAAATCACAGATACGCAGTATTTT
CASSLPGQKITDTQYF